The T cell receptor (beta chain) under discussion was sequenced for a study of blood T cell repertoires in COVID-19. Whole-study context: The United States, Italy and Spain supplied acute and convalescent COVID-19 samples. PBMCs, B-cell-depleted T cells, or T cells provided the cDNA or gDNA that made up the material.

V gave up 6 bases and J gave up 7 bases, with 9 bases separating them. Germline V gene lookup returns CDR1 KGHSH and CDR2 LQKENI. The length of the CDR3 is 11 residues. Original handling: Amplification from reference gene primers served as the basis for estimated nucleated cell counts. TCRdb keeps only in-frame clones here, not all; method: immunoSEQ multiplex PCR. Clone size and the V and J calls come from that table; the DNA yielded D and trimming. The table includes a few hundred thousand clones, roughly nine tenths detected once. The V and J genes are TRBV18 and TRBJ1-1; D might be TRBD1 (5 bases). The sample comprised peripheral blood. This receptor was identified in a middle-aged man with active or convalescent COVID-19. The CDR3 loop reads CASSQGGEAFF. Here the CDR3 DNA reads TGTGCCAGCTCGCAGGGTGGTGAAGCTTTCTTT. The full variable domain, completed using reference TRBV18 and TRBJ1-1, is NAGVMQNPRHLVRRRGQEARLRCSPMKGHSHVYWYRQLPEEGLKFMVYLQKENIIDESGMPKERFSAEFPKEGPSILRIQQVVRGDSAAYFCASSQGGEAFFGQGTRLTVV.